Shown below are 15 T cell receptor beta chains from a single sample sequenced in a study of T cells in Graves' hyperthyroidism and ophthalmopathy. Amplification yielded TCR beta CDR3 regions, with RNA transcripts as the source. First-round RT-PCR of the TCR CDR3 relied on the HTBI primer set. Using its own MiXCR run on the multiplex PCR reads, TCRdb lists one record per CDR3 protein. Of about 410,000 distinct CDR3 sequences in the sample, under 15% are singletons; the top ten hold around 13%. Material for sequencing was blood. Source of these receptors: a man in his late teens or twenties with Graves' ophthalmopathy.

This clonotype was counted at least ten times. V and J are TRBV12-3 or TRBV12-4 and TRBJ2-2; D tentatively fits TRBD1 or TRBD2 (5 bases each). V shed 3 bases and J shed 7 bases, with 12 bases lying between them. The CDR3 sequence is 14 residues long. This chain's CDR3 is CASSFGTRGGELFF. CDR3 DNA sequence: TGTGCCAGCAGTTTTGGGACCCGAGGCGGGGAGCTGTTTTTT.

This clonotype came up many times. This chain links TRBV3-1 with TRBJ1-1; D not resolved. Germline CDR1 reads LGHDT; CDR2 reads YNNKEL (reference sequence). Between the trimmed V and J ends, which lost 3 bases and 4 bases, there was a span of 6 bases. This CDR3 spans 12 amino acids. CDR3 nucleotides: TGTGCCAGCAGCCAGTACCCCACTGAAGCTTTCTTT. Translation gives CASSQYPTEAFF.

Points on this clonotype: Being one base from a much bigger clone, this may be a read error. The CDR3 reads CVSSQDLGRGYYGYTF. CDR3 sequence (DNA): TGTGTCAGCAGCCAAGATCTCGGCAGGGGCTACTATGGCTACACCTTC. The J gene is TRBJ1-2, the V gene TRBV3-1; D might be TRBD1 (6 bases). The CDR3 has 16 residues. Germline assignment: CDR1 LGHDT and CDR2 YNNKEL (reference sequence).

This clonotype came up many times. V gene TRBV28 combines with J gene TRBJ1-5, with 9 bases that match TRBD1. Germline CDR1 is MDHEN and CDR2 is SYDVKM. This CDR3 comprises 15 residues. V gave up 6 bases and J gave up 6 bases; unmatched junction bases: 9. CDR3 nucleotide sequence: TGTGCCAGCAGCCCGGGGACAGGGAGGGCTCAGCCCCAGCATTTT. It is translated as CASSPGTGRAQPQHF.

This chain joins TRBV4-2 and TRBJ2-3; D is unclear. V shed 0 bases and J shed 2 bases, with 9 bases lying between them. Germline V lookup: CDR1 LGHNA, CDR2 YNFKEQ. This CDR3 is 15 amino acids long. The CDR3 spells CASSQDGQPTDTQYF. The DNA for the CDR3 is TGTGCCAGCAGCCAAGATGGTCAGCCCACAGATACGCAGTATTTT.

The gene calls are TRBV20-1 and TRBJ1-5; D is undetermined. Per germline, CDR1 DFQATT and CDR2 SNEGSKA (reference sequence). Trimming removed 1 base from V and 6 bases from J, with 13 bases in between. The CDR3 loop spans 14 amino acids. The CDR3 nucleotides are TGCAGTGCTAGAGGCCCCTCTTTGGGTCAGCCCCAGCATTTT. As protein: CSARGPSLGQPQHF.

This clonotype was observed at least ten times. The chain joins TRBV20-1 to TRBJ2-1; D unclear. This CDR3 comprises 13 residues. The germline V and J ends were trimmed by 5 bases and 7 bases, with 15 bases remaining between them. Germline CDR1 reads DFQATT; CDR2 reads SNEGSKA (reference sequence). CDR3 residues: CSADGPGGNEQFF. In nucleotides, the CDR3 is TGCAGTGCTGATGGCCCCGGTGGAAATGAGCAGTTCTTC.

In this sample, this clonotype turned up many times. The chain has TRBV2 and TRBJ1-6; D gene uncertain. The CDR3 loop spans 13 amino acids. V was clipped by 2 bases and J by 7 bases, with 6 bases between them. In germline, CDR1 is SNHLY, CDR2 FYNNEI. The CDR3 sequence is CASSEMGNSPLHF. The DNA of the CDR3 is TGTGCCAGCAGTGAAATGGGGAATTCACCCCTCCACTTT.

In its sample, this clonotype was seen many times. V usage is TRBV2 and J usage is TRBJ1-5; D is possibly TRBD1 (5 bases). Trimming cost V 2 bases and J 7 bases, with 18 bases left between them. Germline CDR1 SNHLY, CDR2 FYNNEI. The CDR3 is 16 amino acids. The CDR3 spells CASSEFGGALYQPQHF. The CDR3 DNA reads as TGTGCCAGCAGTGAATTCGGAGGGGCCCTGTACCAGCCCCAGCATTTT.

This clonotype appeared a few times. The CDR3 region is CATSEPTSSPGELFF. The DNA for the CDR3 is TGTGCCACCAGTGAACCCACTAGCTCCCCCGGGGAGCTGTTTTTT. V gene TRBV24-1 combines with J gene TRBJ2-2, with a possible D match to TRBD2 (6 bases). The germline V and J ends were trimmed by 4 bases and 6 bases, with 14 bases remaining between them. The CDR3 covers 15 residues. In germline, CDR1 is KGHDR, CDR2 SFDVKD.

The sample holds a few counts of this clonotype. This chain's CDR3 is CASSYGITGELFF. As DNA, the CDR3 is TGTGCCAGCAGTTATGGGATCACCGGGGAGCTGTTTTTT. The V and J genes are TRBV6-1 and TRBJ2-2; D remains ambiguous. Per the germline V gene, CDR1 is MNHNS and CDR2 is SASEGT. The CDR3 is made up of 13 amino acids. Trimming took 5 bases from V and 4 from J, leaving 8 bases between them.

This chain links TRBV9 with TRBJ1-1; D is uncertain. The CDR3 totals 18 residues. The V and J ends lost 9 bases and 5 bases respectively, with 32 bases between them. Germline V gene lookup returns CDR1 SGDLS and CDR2 YYNGEE. In nucleotides, the CDR3 is TGTGCCACAGGACGGGGATGGGTGGCCTCAACCCGGAGGACTGAAGCTTTCTTT. This sequence encodes CATGRGWVASTRRTEAFF.

This clonotype was counted ten times or more. The chain recombines TRBV20-1 with TRBJ1-2, with D hard to call. Germline values: CDR1 DFQATT, CDR2 SNEGSKA (reference sequence). CDR3 size: 11 residues. V was shortened by 3 bases and J by 6 bases, with 8 bases between the two germline ends. The CDR3 region is CSARDIDGYTF. DNA of the CDR3: TGCAGTGCTAGGGATATCGATGGCTACACCTTC.

A word on this clonotype: The junction and the germline gene differ at one end; a read error may be behind it. The chain joins TRBV19 to TRBJ2-7, with 9 bases fitting TRBD1. The CDR3 is 15 amino acids. Germline CDR1 is LNHDA and CDR2 is SQIVND (reference sequence). The DNA for the CDR3 is TGTACCAGTAGTCCCGGACAGGGGTGGTCCTACGAGCAGTACTTC. Translated, it gives CTSSPGQGWSYEQYF.

This clonotype showed up many times. The CDR3 is CSARPSVEETQYF. The CDR3 DNA follows: TGCAGTGCTAGACCTTCTGTTGAAGAGACCCAGTACTTC. V gene TRBV20-1 combines with J gene TRBJ2-5; D remains unclear. Germline V gene lookup returns CDR1 DFQATT and CDR2 SNEGSKA (reference sequence). The CDR3 is 13 amino acids. V was shortened by 2 bases and J by 3 bases, with 10 bases between the two germline ends.